Described below is a single T cell receptor (beta chain) sequence and its context. The data were taken from a study of blood T cell repertoires in COVID-19. Germline V gene lookup returns CDR1 SNHLY and CDR2 FYNNEI. V lost 3 bases, J lost 3 bases, and 12 bases lay in between. The CDR3 loop spans 15 amino acids. Study processing details: Estimation of nucleated cell counts relied on the amplification of reference gene primers. Clones were read by immunoSEQ multiplex PCR, and TCRdb kept only the in-frame ones, dropping some. For V, J and clone size, that table is used; D and trimming come from the DNA. Of over 130,000 clones listed, roughly four fifths were seen once; the top ten hold approximately 3.8%.

The chain has TRBV2 and TRBJ2-1, with unresolved D. The sequencing input was peripheral blood. The origin of this receptor is a woman aged 55 to 70 with acute or convalescent COVID-19. The CDR3 reads CASSERDPRYNEQFF. The CDR3 DNA reads TGTGCCAGCAGTGAGCGAGATCCTCGCTACAATGAGCAGTTCTTC. The whole variable domain, remainder taken from reference TRBV2 and TRBJ2-1, is EPEVTQTPSHQVTQMGQEVILRCVPISNHLYFYWYRQILGQKVEFLVSFYNNEISEKSEIFDDQFSVERPDGSNFTLKIRSTKLEDSAMYFCASSERDPRYNEQFFGPGTRLTVL.